These 5 T cell receptor beta chains came from one sample sequenced in a study of cytomegalovirus exposure and HLA in healthy donors. The PCR made use of 60 Vbeta and 13 Jbeta primers. Data came from immunoSEQ multiplex PCR; TCRdb stores just in-frame clones and leaves some out. This repertoire includes 190,000 or so clones. The sample taken for sequencing was PBMCs. These TCRs come from a boy aged 5 to 17 in good health and CMV-seronegative.

The gene calls are TRBV5-3 and TRBJ2-3; the match to TRBD2 covers 9 bases. TRBV5-3 counts as an open reading frame of uncertain function. This CDR3 spans 15 amino acids. The V gene end was trimmed by 4 bases and the J gene end by 1 base; junction bases not matched to a gene: 4. For the CDR3, the DNA is TGTGCCAGAAGCCCCCCTAGCGGGGGCACAGATACGCAGTATTTT. Amino acid sequence: CARSPPSGGTDTQYF.

The chain couples TRBV11-2 to TRBJ2-7, with TRBD2 as a possible D gene (6 bases). Germline CDR1 and CDR2: SGHAT and FQNNGV. V lost 4 bases to trimming and J lost 0 bases, with 13 bases between them. CDR3 length: 15 amino acids. The CDR3 nucleotides are TGTGCCAGCAGCTCGGAGGGAGGCCTCTCCTACGAGCAGTACTTC. Encoded protein: CASSSEGGLSYEQYF.

This chain connects TRBV7-4 to TRBJ2-7, with 7 bases aligning to TRBD1. Germline-derived CDR1 and CDR2 are SGHVT and SQSDAQ. The J segment lost 2 bases and the V segment lost 1 base, leaving 5 bases of the junction unmatched. This CDR3 has 15 amino acids. The DNA of the CDR3 is TGTGCCAGCAGCTTAGATTTTAGGGGGCCCTACGAGCAGTACTTC. It translates to CASSLDFRGPYEQYF.

V usage is TRBV7-2 and J usage is TRBJ1-1, with D unresolved. V was pared by 5 bases and J by 11 bases, with 18 bases between. The length of the CDR3 is 13 residues. Germline loops: CDR1 SGHTA, CDR2 FQGNSA. The CDR3: CASSAYRAGEAFF. The CDR3 DNA sequence: TGTGCCAGCAGCGCCTACCGGGCCGGGGAGGCTTTCTTT.

The V call is TRBV25-1, the J call TRBJ2-2; tentative D call: TRBD2 (6 bases). Germline-derived CDR1 and CDR2 are MGHDK and SYGVNS. Trimming cost V 7 bases and J 1 base, with 10 bases left between them. The CDR3 consists of 14 residues. CDR3 nucleotide sequence: TGTGCCAGCAAGGAGGGTTTGAACACCGGGGAGCTGTTTTTT. Amino acids: CASKEGLNTGELFF.